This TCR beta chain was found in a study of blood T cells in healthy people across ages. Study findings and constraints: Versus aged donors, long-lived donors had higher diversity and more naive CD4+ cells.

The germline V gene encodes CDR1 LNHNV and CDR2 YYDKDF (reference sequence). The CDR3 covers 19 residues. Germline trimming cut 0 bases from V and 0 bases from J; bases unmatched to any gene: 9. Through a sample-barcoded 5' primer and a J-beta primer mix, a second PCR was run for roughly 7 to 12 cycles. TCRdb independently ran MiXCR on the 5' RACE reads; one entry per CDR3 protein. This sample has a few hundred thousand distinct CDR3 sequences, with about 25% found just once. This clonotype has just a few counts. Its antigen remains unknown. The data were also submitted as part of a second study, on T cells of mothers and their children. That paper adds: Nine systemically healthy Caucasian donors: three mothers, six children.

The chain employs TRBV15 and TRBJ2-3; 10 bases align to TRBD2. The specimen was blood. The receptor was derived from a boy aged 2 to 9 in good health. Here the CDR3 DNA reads TGTGCCACCAGCAGAGATAGGCTAGCGGGAGCCCCAAGCACAGATACGCAGTATTTT. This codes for CATSRDRLAGAPSTDTQYF.